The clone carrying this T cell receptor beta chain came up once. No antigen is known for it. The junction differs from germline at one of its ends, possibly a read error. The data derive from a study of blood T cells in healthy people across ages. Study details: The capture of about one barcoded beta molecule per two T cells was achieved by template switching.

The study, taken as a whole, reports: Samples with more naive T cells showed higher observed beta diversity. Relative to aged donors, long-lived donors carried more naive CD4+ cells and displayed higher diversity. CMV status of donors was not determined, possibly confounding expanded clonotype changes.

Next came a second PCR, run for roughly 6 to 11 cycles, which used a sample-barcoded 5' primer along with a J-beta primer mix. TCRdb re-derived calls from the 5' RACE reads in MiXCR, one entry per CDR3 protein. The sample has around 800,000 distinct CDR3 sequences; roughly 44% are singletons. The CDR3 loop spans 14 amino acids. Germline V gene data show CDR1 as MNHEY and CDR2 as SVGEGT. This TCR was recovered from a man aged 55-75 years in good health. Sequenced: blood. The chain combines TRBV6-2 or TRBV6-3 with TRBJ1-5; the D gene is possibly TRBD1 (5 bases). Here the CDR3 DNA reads TGTGCCGGCAGTTACTCAGGGCGCAATCAGCCCCAGCATTTT. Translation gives CAGSYSGRNQPQHF.